This T cell receptor beta chain was sequenced for a study of cytomegalovirus exposure and HLA in healthy donors. Germline V CDR1 and CDR2: SGHRS, YFSETQ. This CDR3 has 14 residues. V dropped 3 bases and J dropped 6; count of bases not matched to a gene: 4. Primers included in the PCR were 60 Vbeta and 13 Jbeta primers. Clones were sequenced by immunoSEQ multiplex PCR, and TCRdb holds only the in-frame ones, with some missing. The table has 130,000 or so clones, around 83% seen once. The receptor comes from a woman under 30 in good health and CMV-seropositive. This sequence joins TRBV5-1 and TRBJ1-1; TRBD1 aligns across 11 bases. Sequenced material: PBMCs. For the CDR3, the DNA is TGCGCCAGCAGCTCGGGACAGGGGGGAGCTGAAGCTTTCTTT. Residues: CASSSGQGGAEAFF.